These 23 T cell receptor beta chains share one sample of origin, sequenced in a study of patients and donors after allogeneic stem cell transplantation. One entry per CDR3 protein, called by TCRdb with MiXCR from the RT-PCR reads. This table has over 150,000 distinct CDR3 sequences, roughly 31% appearing once. Sequencing was done on a sample of blood, either unsorted or a sorted T cell fraction (not recorded which). The origin of the receptors is a human donor who was either an allogeneic HSCT recipient or a stem cell or donor lymphocyte infusion donor (not recorded which). It is not recorded whose cells these are; they may come from a transplant donor.

The V and J genes are TRBV4-1 and TRBJ2-7, with 8 bases lining up with TRBD1. V dropped 4 bases and J dropped 5; count of bases not matched to a gene: 7. CDR3 length: 14 residues. Looked up from germline, CDR1 is MGHRA and CDR2 is YSYEKL. The CDR3 nucleotides are TGCGCCAGCAGCCCGATGACAGGGGTTAACGAGCAGTACTTC. Translating it yields CASSPMTGVNEQYF.

The CDR3 region is CASSPYQGAGGYTF. In nucleotides, the CDR3 is TGTGCCAGCAGCCCCTACCAGGGGGCGGGAGGCTACACCTTC. The gene calls are TRBV7-2 and TRBJ1-2, with 8 nucleotides matching TRBD1. Germline lookup yields CDR1 SGHTA and CDR2 FQGNSA. This CDR3 is 14 amino acids long. The J segment lost 8 bases and the V segment lost 5 bases, leaving 10 bases of the junction unmatched. Together with reference TRBV7-2 and TRBJ1-2, the CDR3 gives the full variable domain: GAGVSQSPSNKVTEKGKDVELRCDPISGHTALYWYRQSLGQGLEFLIYFQGNSAPDKSGLPSDRFSAERTGGSVSTLTIQRTQQEDSAVYLCASSPYQGAGGYTFGSGTRLTVV.

The chain combines TRBV4-3 with TRBJ2-7; TRBD2 aligns across 12 bases. Unmatched junction bases numbered 0, after V lost 1 base and J lost 2 bases. There are 15 residues in the CDR3. Germline CDR1 is LGHNA and CDR2 is YSLEER. The CDR3 loop is CASSQGTSGTYEQYF. CDR3 bases: TGCGCCAGCAGCCAAGGGACTAGCGGGACCTACGAGCAGTACTTC.

This clonotype was picked up one time. The chain has TRBV4-3 and TRBJ2-7; tentative D call: TRBD2 (5 bases). The V gene lost 2 bases and the J gene lost 6 bases, with 14 bases spanning the gap. Looked up from germline, CDR1 is LGHNA and CDR2 is YSLEER. The CDR3 has 14 residues. CDR3 amino acids: CASSQHRGLGEQYF. CDR3 nucleotides: TGCGCCAGCAGCCAACACCGCGGGTTAGGCGAGCAGTACTTC.

The chain combines TRBV25-1 with TRBJ2-1, with 11 nucleotides matching TRBD2. The CDR3 runs to 18 residues. The germline gives CDR1 MGHDK, CDR2 SYGVNS. The J segment lost 1 base and the V segment lost 3 bases, leaving 8 bases of the junction unmatched. In nucleotides, the CDR3 is TGTGCCAGCAGTGATCCTGGACTAGCGGGTCAGTCCTACAATGAGCAGTTCTTC. Protein sequence: CASSDPGLAGQSYNEQFF.

The count of this clonotype is one. The V call is TRBV19, the J call TRBJ2-7; a possible D gene is TRBD1 (6 bases). CDR1 LNHDA and CDR2 SQIVND come from the germline V gene (reference sequence). The CDR3 loop spans 14 amino acids. The germline V and J ends were trimmed by 5 bases and 3 bases, with 14 bases remaining between them. CDR3 region: CASSGPRGGYEQYF. CDR3 nucleotide sequence: TGTGCCAGTAGTGGCCCCAGGGGCGGCTACGAGCAGTACTTC. The variable domain in full, with the rest retrieved from reference TRBV19 and TRBJ2-7, is DGGITQSPKYLFRKEGQNVTLSCEQNLNHDAMYWYRQDPGQGLRLIYYSQIVNDFQKGDIAEGYSVSREKKESFPLTVTSAQKNPTAFYLCASSGPRGGYEQYFGPGTRLTVT.

The V and J genes are TRBV18 and TRBJ2-2; D unclear. V was clipped by 8 bases and J by 3 bases, with 7 bases between them. The CDR3 length is 12 residues. Germline V CDR1 and CDR2: KGHSH, LQKENI. The CDR3 reads CASALYTGELFF. DNA of the CDR3: TGTGCCAGCGCACTGTACACCGGGGAGCTGTTTTTT.

CDR3 residues: CASSYGPNPRTSGPYEQYF. CDR3 in DNA: TGTGCCAGCAGTTACGGGCCGAATCCAAGGACTAGCGGTCCCTACGAGCAGTACTTC. The J gene is TRBJ2-7, the V gene TRBV6-2 or TRBV6-3, with 10 bases fitting TRBD2. V was clipped by 2 bases and J by 2 bases; unmatched bases: 15. Germline assignment: CDR1 MNHEY and CDR2 SVGEGT. There are 19 residues in the CDR3.

CDR3 nucleotides: TGTGCCAGCAGCTTAGCGGGACTAATGGATGAGCAGTTCTTC. It codes for CASSLAGLMDEQFF. The rearrangement links TRBV11-2 to TRBJ2-1; 7 nucleotides line up with TRBD2. V dropped 1 base and J dropped 8; count of bases not matched to a gene: 5. Looked up from germline, CDR1 is SGHAT and CDR2 is FQNNGV. The CDR3 covers 14 residues.

The CDR3 protein is CASSFNPDMVAFF. The CDR3 DNA follows: TGTGCCAGCAGTTTCAACCCGGACATGGTAGCTTTCTTT. The V gene is TRBV12-3 or TRBV12-4, the J gene TRBJ1-1, with a weak D call TRBD1 (5 bases). The CDR3 is made up of 13 amino acids. Trimming shortened V by 3 bases and J by 10 bases, and 15 bases separated the two germline ends.

V usage is TRBV5-6 and J usage is TRBJ2-5; TRBD1 is a possible D gene (5 bases). Trimming stripped 6 bases from V and 2 bases from J, with 11 bases between. The CDR3 is 13 residues long. The germline gives CDR1 SGHDT, CDR2 YYEEEE. CDR3 in amino acids: CASIGQGQETQYF. DNA for the CDR3: TGTGCCAGCATCGGGCAGGGTCAAGAGACCCAGTACTTC. The full variable domain, rest sourced from reference TRBV5-6 and TRBJ2-5, is DAGVTQSPTHLIKTRGQQVTLRCSPKSGHDTVSWYQQALGQGPQFIFQYYEEEERQRGNFPDRFSGHQFPNYSSELNVNALLLGDSALYLCASIGQGQETQYFGPGTRLLVL.

This clonotype was recorded a few times. The chain is built from TRBV6-5 and TRBJ2-1; 8 bases are a match to TRBD2. Unmatched junction bases numbered 8, after V lost 8 bases and J lost 8 bases. The length of the CDR3 is 13 residues. The germline V gene encodes CDR1 MNHEY and CDR2 SVGAGI. For the CDR3, the DNA is TGTGCCAGCTCAAAGCGGGGGAAGGATGAGCAGTTCTTC. Its translation is CASSKRGKDEQFF.

There are a few counts of this clonotype. The chain links TRBV4-3 to TRBJ2-1; no reliable D call. The V gene lost 0 bases and the J gene lost 10 bases, with 7 bases spanning the gap. The CDR3 spans 12 residues. The germline CDR1 and CDR2 sequences are LGHNA and YSLEER. CDR3 bases: TGCGCCAGCAGCCAAGATCGGTGGGAGCAGTTCTTC. This gives the protein CASSQDRWEQFF.

This chain connects TRBV4-3 to TRBJ2-7, with TRBD1 matching 11 bases. Per the germline V gene, CDR1 is LGHNA and CDR2 is YSLEER. The ends lost 0 bases at V and 3 bases at J; junction bases unmatched: 4. The CDR3 is made up of 16 amino acids. CDR3 region: CASSQDGQGAVYEQYF. The CDR3 region has the DNA TGCGCCAGCAGCCAAGATGGACAGGGGGCGGTCTACGAGCAGTACTTC.

This clonotype has only a few counts. The chain links TRBV28 to TRBJ2-4; 8 bases are a match to TRBD2. The V segment lost 5 bases and the J segment 3 bases; nucleotides outside the gene matches: 9. This CDR3 contains 16 residues. Germline V gene sequence: CDR1 MDHEN, CDR2 SYDVKM. CDR3 region: CASSTVGTSGKNIQYF. The CDR3 nucleotides read TGTGCCAGCAGTACAGTTGGGACTAGTGGCAAAAACATTCAGTACTTC.

J is TRBJ2-7 and V is TRBV25-1; no clear D gene. The V gene lost 6 bases and the J gene lost 2 bases, with 11 bases spanning the gap. Germline V gene data show CDR1 as MGHDK and CDR2 as SYGVNS. This CDR3 region has 13 residues. The CDR3 DNA reads TGTGCCAGCAGCCGTTCTGGACCCTACGAGCAGTACTTC. This codes for CASSRSGPYEQYF.

The chain combines TRBV5-6 with TRBJ2-5; 7 nucleotides align to TRBD1. The V segment lost 6 bases and the J segment 3 bases; nucleotides outside the gene matches: 8. Germline V CDR1 and CDR2: SGHDT, YYEEEE. The CDR3 loop spans 14 amino acids. The CDR3 region is CASIHRGWEETQYF. CDR3 DNA: TGTGCCAGCATACACAGGGGTTGGGAAGAGACCCAGTACTTC.

The chain employs TRBV12-3 or TRBV12-4 and TRBJ1-2, with D maybe TRBD1 (5 bases). The CDR3 has 14 residues. V lost 2 bases and J 3 bases, leaving 10 bases between the germline ends. This chain's CDR3 is CASSLQGWDYGYTF. The CDR3 nucleotides are TGTGCCAGCAGTTTACAGGGATGGGACTATGGCTACACCTTC.

The chain couples TRBV18 to TRBJ2-7, with 7 bases matching TRBD1. The CDR3 covers 15 residues. V lost 5 bases to trimming and J lost 2 bases; unmatched junction nucleotides: 9. Germline V gene sequence: CDR1 KGHSH, CDR2 LQKENI. The DNA for the CDR3 is TGTGCCAGCTCATCTCGGGACAGTAAAACCTACGAGCAGTACTTC. This translates into CASSSRDSKTYEQYF.

CDR3 sequence: CASSFRSGANTEAFF. Written as DNA, the CDR3 is TGTGCCAGCAGCTTTCGTTCAGGGGCGAACACTGAAGCTTTCTTT. This rearrangement joins TRBV7-2 to TRBJ1-1; tentatively, D is TRBD1 (6 bases). Germline CDR1 and CDR2: SGHTA and FQGNSA. V was pared by 3 bases and J by 1 base, with 12 bases between. The CDR3 spans 15 residues.

This clonotype occurred a few times. This chain links TRBV6-5 with TRBJ1-6; possibly TRBD1 for D (5 bases). Germline assignment: CDR1 MNHEY and CDR2 SVGAGI. The ends were cut back, 0 bases at V and 8 bases at J, with 11 bases in the middle. The CDR3 loop spans 15 amino acids. The CDR3 region is CASSYSGGAYSPLHF. The CDR3 DNA sequence: TGTGCCAGCAGTTACTCGGGAGGGGCATATTCACCCCTCCACTTT.

The CDR3 here is CSARDLDSYNEQFF. CDR3 nucleotides: TGCAGTGCTAGAGATCTGGACTCCTACAATGAGCAGTTCTTC. V and J are TRBV20-1 and TRBJ2-1; D gene unclear. The CDR3 consists of 14 residues. Germline CDR1 reads DFQATT; CDR2 reads SNEGSKA (reference sequence). Trimming cost V 0 bases and J 0 bases, with 6 bases left between them.

This chain uses TRBV9 with TRBJ2-3; the match to TRBD1 covers 12 bases. CDR3 size: 17 residues. Trimming took 0 bases from V and 3 from J; bases not matched to a gene: 5. Germline CDR1 reads SGDLS; CDR2 reads YYNGEE. Here the CDR3 reads CASSVGWDRGPTDTQYF. The CDR3 coding sequence is TGTGCCAGCAGCGTAGGGTGGGACAGGGGGCCGACAGATACGCAGTATTTT.